Listed here is a single TCR beta chain. Its antigen is unidentified. TCRdb redid the calling of the reads with MiXCR, one entry per CDR3 protein. The repertoire has about 110,000 distinct CDR3 sequences, around 45% of them found once; the top ten carry just under 75%. V was clipped by 7 bases and J by 3 bases, with 8 bases between them. The CDR3 has 12 residues. The entry originates in a study of T cell repertoires in cytomegalovirus infection. Whole-study context: Recently described HLA-C-restricted plus well-studied HLA-B-restricted CMV epitopes were used. An indication of both CMV infection and matching HLA type came from public TCR beta signatures.

The sequencing here drew on CD8+ T cells from cultured PBMCs, taken from culture after CMV antigen stimulation. The chain has TRBV12-3 or TRBV12-4 and TRBJ2-3; unclear D gene. The receptor was derived from a human donor in good health (CMV status not recorded). Some clones in this sample may be carry-over from other donors' samples. CDR3 amino acids: CASTVGTDTQYF. The DNA for the CDR3 is TGTGCCAGCACCGTGGGTACAGATACGCAGTATTTT.